Below, 13 T cell receptor beta chains from the same sample are listed, as sequenced in a study of shared clonotypes between healthy human individuals. Data came from immunoSEQ multiplex PCR; TCRdb stores just in-frame clones and leaves some out. The sample consists of a few million clones, just over 90% of them appearing once. The sample consisted of naive CD4+ T cells sorted from blood. This sample's subset: CD45RA+ positively selected. The receptors stem from a man between 18 and 35 years old in good health.

The V and J genes are TRBV2 and TRBJ2-4; D is unresolved. The CDR3 loop spans 15 amino acids. Germline V lookup: CDR1 SNHLY, CDR2 FYNNEI. Trimming shortened V by 6 bases and J by 0 bases, and 12 bases separated the two germline ends. The CDR3: CASRGKLVAKNIQYF. For the CDR3, the DNA is TGTGCCAGCAGGGGGAAATTGGTAGCCAAAAACATTCAGTACTTC.

The chain is built from TRBV5-6 and TRBJ2-7; D is uncertain. Trimming shortened V by 1 base and J by 7 bases, and 12 bases separated the two germline ends. The CDR3 runs 13 residues. Germline V gene data show CDR1 as SGHDT and CDR2 as YYEEEE. The CDR3 nucleotides are TGTGCCAGCAGCTTGACTTACGGTTTTGAGCAGTACTTC. Translated, it gives CASSLTYGFEQYF.

This chain connects TRBV29-1 to TRBJ1-5; no reliable D call. Trimming took off 3 bases at V and 4 bases at J, with 10 bases between the two ends. CDR1 SQVTM and CDR2 ANQGSEA come from the germline V gene. The CDR3 runs 13 residues. The CDR3 DNA is TGCAGCGTTGAGAACGGACTAAATCAGCCCCAGCATTTT. Encoded protein: CSVENGLNQPQHF.

The chain uses TRBV5-4 and TRBJ1-6, with D unresolved. This CDR3 comprises 16 residues. The V end was cut by 3 bases, the J end by 7 bases, with 17 bases between. CDR1 and CDR2 (germline): SGHNT, YYREEE (reference sequence). The chain's CDR3 is CASSSPTAGRNSPLHF. CDR3 DNA: TGTGCCAGCAGCTCCCCGACGGCGGGAAGGAATTCACCCCTCCACTTT.

The J gene is TRBJ2-5, the V gene TRBV30; 10 bases map to TRBD1. Trimming at V came to 1 base and at J to 5 bases, leaving 7 bases not matched to a gene. The CDR3 extends over 15 amino acids. Germline lookup yields CDR1 GTSNPN and CDR2 SVGIG (reference sequence). CDR3 residues: CAWSEETGGRETQYF. CDR3 DNA sequence: TGTGCCTGGAGTGAAGAGACAGGGGGCAGGGAGACCCAGTACTTC. The variable domain in full, with the rest retrieved from reference TRBV30 and TRBJ2-5, is SQTIHQWPATLVQPVGSPLSLECTVEGTSNPNLYWYRQAAGRGLQLLFYSVGIGQISSEVPQNLSASRPQDRQFILSSKKLLLSDSGFYLCAWSEETGGRETQYFGPGTRLLVL.

This clone was observed once. The rearrangement uses TRBV30 and TRBJ1-2; no clear D gene. The CDR3 is 15 amino acids. The V gene's germline CDR1 is GTSNPN and CDR2 SVGIG (reference sequence). With 0 bases removed from V and 8 bases from J, the gap between germline ends came to 19 bases. For the CDR3, the DNA is TGTGCCTGGAGTGTATTGGAGGGAAGGGATAAGGGCTACACCTTC. It yields the protein CAWSVLEGRDKGYTF.

The genes are TRBV6-6 and TRBJ2-7; no firm D call. This CDR3 comprises 14 residues. Trimming stripped 7 bases from V and 0 bases from J, with 13 bases between. CDR1 and CDR2 (germline): MNHNY, SVGAGI (reference sequence). The CDR3 loop reads CASTGLEASYEQYF. CDR3 nucleotides: TGTGCCAGCACGGGTCTGGAAGCCTCCTACGAGCAGTACTTC.

Comments on this clone: In the same sample, other DNA sequences code for this CDR3. The V gene is TRBV5-1, the J gene TRBJ2-2, with unresolved D. Trimming took off 3 bases at V and 1 base at J, with 4 bases between the two ends. CDR1 and CDR2 (germline): SGHRS, YFSETQ. The CDR3 is made up of 13 amino acids. The CDR3 loop reads CASSSGNTGELFF. CDR3 sequence (DNA): TGCGCCAGCAGCTCTGGGAACACCGGGGAGCTGTTTTTT.

This sequence joins TRBV20-1 and TRBJ2-3; 8 bases agree with TRBD2. Germline-derived CDR1 and CDR2 are DFQATT and SNEGSKA (reference sequence). The length of the CDR3 is 11 residues. V shed 8 bases, J shed 3 bases, and the junction held 1 base outside the gene matches. The CDR3 DNA is TGCAGTATAGCGGGGACAGATACGCAGTATTTT. This translates into CSIAGTDTQYF.

The V and J genes are TRBV6-1 and TRBJ1-1; maybe TRBD1 (5 bases). This CDR3 contains 12 residues. Deletions cut 7 bases from V and 3 bases from J, with 9 bases between. Germline values: CDR1 MNHNS, CDR2 SASEGT. The CDR3, as DNA: TGTGCCAGCAAGACGGGGGACACTGAAGCTTTCTTT. This sequence encodes CASKTGDTEAFF.

CDR3 coding DNA: TGTGCCTGGACGGGGGGTAGGACAGATACGCAGTATTTT. Translating it yields CAWTGGRTDTQYF. The chain is built from TRBV30 and TRBJ2-3; 7 bases align to TRBD2. Per the germline V gene, CDR1 is GTSNPN and CDR2 is SVGIG (reference sequence). CDR3 length: 13 amino acids. The V and J ends lost 4 bases and 3 bases, in that order; junction bases with no gene match: 4.

V and J are TRBV30 and TRBJ2-1; no firm D call. Germline V gene sequence: CDR1 GTSNPN, CDR2 SVGIG (reference sequence). This CDR3 has 15 amino acids. With 5 bases removed from V and 7 bases from J, the gap between germline ends came to 21 bases. The CDR3 loop reads CAWCPQLGSMNEQFF. CDR3 nucleotide sequence: TGTGCCTGGTGCCCCCAACTGGGTAGTATGAATGAGCAGTTCTTC.

The rearrangement uses TRBV5-1 and TRBJ2-2; D is possibly TRBD1 or TRBD2 (5 bases each). The V gene's germline CDR1 is SGHRS and CDR2 YFSETQ. Deletions cut 1 base from V and 6 bases from J, with 13 bases between. The CDR3 runs 15 residues. CDR3 nucleotides: TGCGCCAGCAGCTTGCGGCAGGGAGTGGCCGGGGAGCTGTTTTTT. The encoded protein is CASSLRQGVAGELFF. Variable domain in full (rest from reference TRBV5-1 and TRBJ2-2): KAGVTQTPRYLIKTRGQQVTLSCSPISGHRSVSWYQQTPGQGLQFLFEYFSETQRNKGNFPGRFSGRQFSNSRSEMNVSTLELGDSALYLCASSLRQGVAGELFFGEGSRLTVL.